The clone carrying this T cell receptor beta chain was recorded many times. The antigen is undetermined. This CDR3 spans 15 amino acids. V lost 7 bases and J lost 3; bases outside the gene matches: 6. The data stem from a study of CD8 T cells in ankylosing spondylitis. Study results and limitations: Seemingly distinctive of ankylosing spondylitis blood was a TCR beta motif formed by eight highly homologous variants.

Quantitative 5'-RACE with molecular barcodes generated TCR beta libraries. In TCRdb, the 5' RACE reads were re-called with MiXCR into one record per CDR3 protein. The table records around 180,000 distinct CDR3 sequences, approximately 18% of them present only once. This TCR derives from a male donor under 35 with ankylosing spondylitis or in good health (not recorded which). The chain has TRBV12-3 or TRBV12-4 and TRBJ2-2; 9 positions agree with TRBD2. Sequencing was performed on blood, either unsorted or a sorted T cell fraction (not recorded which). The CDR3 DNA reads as TGTGCCAGCACCCTGCTAGCGGGGTACACCGGGGAGCTGTTTTTT. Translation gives CASTLLAGYTGELFF.